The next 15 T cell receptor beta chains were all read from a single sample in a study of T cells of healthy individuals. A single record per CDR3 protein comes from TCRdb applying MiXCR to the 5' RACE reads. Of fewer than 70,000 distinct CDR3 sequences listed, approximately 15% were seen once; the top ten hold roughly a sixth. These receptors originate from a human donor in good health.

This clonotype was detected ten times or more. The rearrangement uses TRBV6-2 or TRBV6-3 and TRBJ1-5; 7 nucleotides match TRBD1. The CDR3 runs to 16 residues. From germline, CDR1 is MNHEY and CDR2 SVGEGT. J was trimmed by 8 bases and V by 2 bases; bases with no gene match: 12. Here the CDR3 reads CASSYIRGTEEKPQHF. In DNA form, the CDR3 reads TGTGCCAGCAGTTACATCAGAGGGACAGAGGAAAAGCCCCAGCATTTT.

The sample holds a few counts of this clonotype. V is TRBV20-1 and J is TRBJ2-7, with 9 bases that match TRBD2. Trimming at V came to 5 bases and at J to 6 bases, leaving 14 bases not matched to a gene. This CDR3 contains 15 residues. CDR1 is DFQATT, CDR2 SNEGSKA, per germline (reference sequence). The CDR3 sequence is CSAPSGVAGAGEQYF. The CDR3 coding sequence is TGCAGTGCTCCCTCCGGGGTAGCGGGAGCGGGCGAGCAGTACTTC.

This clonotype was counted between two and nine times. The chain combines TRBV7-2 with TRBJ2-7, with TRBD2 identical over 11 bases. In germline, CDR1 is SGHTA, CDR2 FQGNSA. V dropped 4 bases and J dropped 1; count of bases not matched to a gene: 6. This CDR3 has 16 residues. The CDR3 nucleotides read TGTGCCAGCAGCTCTGAAGGGACTAGCGGATCCTACGAGCAGTACTTC. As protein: CASSSEGTSGSYEQYF.

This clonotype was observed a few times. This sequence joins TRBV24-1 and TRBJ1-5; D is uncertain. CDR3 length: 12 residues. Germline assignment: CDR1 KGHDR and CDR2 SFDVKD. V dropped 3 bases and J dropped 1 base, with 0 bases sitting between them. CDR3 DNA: TGTGCCACCAGTGATAGCAATCAGCCCCAGCATTTT. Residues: CATSDSNQPQHF.

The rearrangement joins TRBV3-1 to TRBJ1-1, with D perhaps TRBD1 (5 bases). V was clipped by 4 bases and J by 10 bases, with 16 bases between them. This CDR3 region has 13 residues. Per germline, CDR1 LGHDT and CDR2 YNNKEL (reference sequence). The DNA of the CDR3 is TGTGCCAGCAGCCCCGGGACTCTAAAAGGAGCTTTCTTT. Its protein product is CASSPGTLKGAFF.

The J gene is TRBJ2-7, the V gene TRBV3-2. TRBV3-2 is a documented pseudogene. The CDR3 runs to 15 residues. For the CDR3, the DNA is TGTGCCAGCAGCCTACAAAAAGTGGACTCGTCCGAGCAGTACTTC. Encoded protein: CASSLQKVDSSEQYF.

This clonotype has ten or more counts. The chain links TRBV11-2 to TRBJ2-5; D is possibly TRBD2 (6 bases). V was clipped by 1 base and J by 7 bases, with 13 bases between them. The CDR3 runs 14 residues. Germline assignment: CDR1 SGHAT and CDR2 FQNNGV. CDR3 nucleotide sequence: TGTGCCAGCAGCTTAGGCGGGGTGGAGGGGACCCAGTACTTC. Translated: CASSLGGVEGTQYF.

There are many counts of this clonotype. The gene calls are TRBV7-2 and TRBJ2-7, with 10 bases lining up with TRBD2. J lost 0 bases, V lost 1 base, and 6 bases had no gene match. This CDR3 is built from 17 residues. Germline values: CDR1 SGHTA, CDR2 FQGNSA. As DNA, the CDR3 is TGTGCCAGCAGCTTAGTCCCATCTAGCGGGAGCTCCTACGAGCAGTACTTC. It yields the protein CASSLVPSSGSSYEQYF.

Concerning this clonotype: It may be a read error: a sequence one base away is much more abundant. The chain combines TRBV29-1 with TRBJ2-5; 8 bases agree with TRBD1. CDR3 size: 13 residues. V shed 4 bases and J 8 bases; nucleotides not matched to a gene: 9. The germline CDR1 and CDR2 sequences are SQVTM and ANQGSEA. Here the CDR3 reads CSVVETGADTQYF. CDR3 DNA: TGCAGCGTTGTTGAGACAGGGGCCGACACCCAGTACTTC.

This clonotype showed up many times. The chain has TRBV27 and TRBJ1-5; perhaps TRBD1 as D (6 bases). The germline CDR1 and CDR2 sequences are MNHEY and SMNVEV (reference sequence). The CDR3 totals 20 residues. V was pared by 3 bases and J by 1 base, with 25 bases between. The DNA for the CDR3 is TGTGCCAGCAGTTTTTTCCGGGGGGCGGCGGAGATAGAGAGCAATCAGCCCCAGCATTTT. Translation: CASSFFRGAAEIESNQPQHF.

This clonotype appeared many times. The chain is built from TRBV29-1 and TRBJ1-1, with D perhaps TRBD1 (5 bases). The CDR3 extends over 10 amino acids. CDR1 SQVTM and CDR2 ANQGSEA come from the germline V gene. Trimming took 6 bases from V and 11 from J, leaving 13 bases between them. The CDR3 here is CSVGGGVAFF. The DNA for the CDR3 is TGCAGCGTGGGGGGGGGAGTGGCTTTCTTT.

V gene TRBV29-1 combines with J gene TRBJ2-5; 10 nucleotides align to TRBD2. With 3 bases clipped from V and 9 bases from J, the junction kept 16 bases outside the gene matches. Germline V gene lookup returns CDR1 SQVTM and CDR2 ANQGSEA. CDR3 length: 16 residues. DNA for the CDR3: TGCAGCGTTGACGGGGTAGCGGGAGGTCCACGAGAAGCCCAGTACTTC. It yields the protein CSVDGVAGGPREAQYF.

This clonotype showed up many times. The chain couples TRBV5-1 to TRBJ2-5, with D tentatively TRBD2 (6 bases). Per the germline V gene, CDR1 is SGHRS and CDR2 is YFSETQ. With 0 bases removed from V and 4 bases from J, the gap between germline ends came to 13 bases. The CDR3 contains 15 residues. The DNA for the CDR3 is TGCGCCAGCAGCTTGGCCGGGTCCGGGGGAGAGACCCAGTACTTC. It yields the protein CASSLAGSGGETQYF. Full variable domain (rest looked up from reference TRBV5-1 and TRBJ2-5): KAGVTQTPRYLIKTRGQQVTLSCSPISGHRSVSWYQQTPGQGLQFLFEYFSETQRNKGNFPGRFSGRQFSNSRSEMNVSTLELGDSALYLCASSLAGSGGETQYFGPGTRLLVL.

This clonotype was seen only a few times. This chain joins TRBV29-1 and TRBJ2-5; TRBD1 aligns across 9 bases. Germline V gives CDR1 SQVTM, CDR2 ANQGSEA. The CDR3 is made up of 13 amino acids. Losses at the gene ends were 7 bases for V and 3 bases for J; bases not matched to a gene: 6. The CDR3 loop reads CSGRTGAEETQYF. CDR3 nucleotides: TGCAGCGGACGGACAGGGGCGGAAGAGACCCAGTACTTC.

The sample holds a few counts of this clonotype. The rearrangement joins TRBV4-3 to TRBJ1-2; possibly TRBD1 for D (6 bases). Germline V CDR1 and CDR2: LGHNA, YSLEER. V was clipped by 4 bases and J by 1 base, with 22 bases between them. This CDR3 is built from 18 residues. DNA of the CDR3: TGCGCCAGCAGCCCCCGGGCTTCCGGGACAACAAGTAACTATGGCTACACCTTC. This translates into CASSPRASGTTSNYGYTF.